This TCR beta chain was captured by sequencing in a study of T cell responses to AZD1222 COVID-19 vaccine. Study at large: Investigators merged groups given second doses at roughly 4 or roughly 12 weeks. Study findings and constraints: The span of vaccine-associated CD4 TCRs extended across spike, with dominance at 160-218 and 743-854. Baseline testing showed seropositivity in only a handful of AZD1222 recipients. Reportedly, nearly half the spike-specific TCRs target unmutated variant regions.

A word on this clone: What it recognizes is unknown.

The junction had 8 bases not matched to a gene; V was cut back by 3 bases and J by 7 bases. This CDR3 region has 15 residues. CDR1 and CDR2 (germline): SEHNR, FQNEAQ (reference sequence). Assay used: immunoSEQ multiplex PCR; TCRdb lists only in-frame clones, some missing. Altogether approximately 90,000 clones are present, 88% being singletons, with the ten largest covering about 15%. The source was peripheral blood, collected on day 0 of AZD1222 vaccination. The chain employs TRBV7-9 and TRBJ1-4; 7 positions match TRBD1. The sequence derives from an adult in good health. CDR3 coding DNA: TGTGCCAGCAGCTTCCGACAGGGTCTAAGTGAAAAACTGTTTTTT. Translation: CASSFRQGLSEKLFF.